This T cell receptor (beta chain) was captured by sequencing in a study of response to subunit inactivated influenza vaccine. CDR1 is MDHEN and CDR2 is SYDVKM in the germline V gene. There are 15 residues in the CDR3. Trimming took 4 bases from V and 1 from J, leaving 13 bases between them. TCRdb reprocessed the RT-PCR reads via MiXCR and lists one record per CDR3 protein. The data show over 300,000 distinct CDR3 sequences, 21% seen once. General study findings and limits: The authors offered the suggestion that each seasonal influenza vaccination recruits few new T cells.

About this clonotype itself: As yet, its antigen is unknown.

The rearrangement uses TRBV28 and TRBJ1-2, with D unclear. The specimen comprised PBMCs from blood, sampled approximately 22 months after vaccination. The clonotype comes from a man aged 50-75 years who received an inactivated influenza vaccine. In DNA, the CDR3 is TGTGCCAGCAGTTCCTCGTCCGCCAATAACTATGGCTACACCTTC. Translated: CASSSSSANNYGYTF.